This T cell receptor (beta chain) originates from a study of glioma-infiltrating T cells after dendritic cell vaccination. In the study overall: Post-vaccination tumor came from repeat resection after recurrence; a handful of pre/post pairs existed.

The primer mix had 60 V beta and 13 J beta primers. Libraries were prepared by immunoSEQ multiplex PCR; TCRdb keeps only in-frame clonotypes and omits some of them. The sample table includes roughly 100 clones. V was pared by 1 base and J by 4 bases, with 12 bases between. The CDR3 loop spans 14 amino acids. In germline, CDR1 is SGHRS, CDR2 YFSETQ. Time point given: after dendritic cell vaccination, including at tumor progression/relapse. Autologous tumor lysate was loaded overnight onto monocyte-derived dendritic cells grown less than 8 days with IL-4 and GM-CSF. Only patients with spare fresh-frozen tumor and over two years of follow-up were included.

The source was tumor tissue, collected after dendritic cell vaccination. The V call is TRBV5-1, the J call TRBJ2-7, with D possibly being TRBD1 (5 bases). The sequence was obtained from a human donor with glioblastoma. Here the CDR3 DNA reads TGCGCCAGCAGCTTGTACGGACAAACATACGAGCAGTACTTC. It translates to CASSLYGQTYEQYF.